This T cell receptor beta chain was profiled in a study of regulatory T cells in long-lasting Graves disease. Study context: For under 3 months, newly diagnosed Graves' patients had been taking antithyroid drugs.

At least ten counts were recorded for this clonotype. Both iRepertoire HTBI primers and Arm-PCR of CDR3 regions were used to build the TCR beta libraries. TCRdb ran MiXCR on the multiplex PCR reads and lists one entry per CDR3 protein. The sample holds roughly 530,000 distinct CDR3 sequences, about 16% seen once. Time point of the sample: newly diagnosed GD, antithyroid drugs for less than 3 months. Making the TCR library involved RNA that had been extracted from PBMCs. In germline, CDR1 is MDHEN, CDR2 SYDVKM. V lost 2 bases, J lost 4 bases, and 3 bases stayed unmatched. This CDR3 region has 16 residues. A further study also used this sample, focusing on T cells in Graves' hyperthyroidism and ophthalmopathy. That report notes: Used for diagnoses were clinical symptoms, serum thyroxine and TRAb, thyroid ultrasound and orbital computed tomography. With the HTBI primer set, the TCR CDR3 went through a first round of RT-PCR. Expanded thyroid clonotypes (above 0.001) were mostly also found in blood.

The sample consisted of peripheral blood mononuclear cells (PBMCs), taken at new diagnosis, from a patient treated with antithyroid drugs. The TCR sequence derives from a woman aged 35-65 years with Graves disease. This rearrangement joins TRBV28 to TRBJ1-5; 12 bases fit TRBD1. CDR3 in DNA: TGTGCCAGCAGTTTAGGGACAGGGGGCTGGAATCAGCCCCAGCATTTT. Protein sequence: CASSLGTGGWNQPQHF.